The present entry profiles one T cell receptor (beta chain) with its context. The study ran its PCR with 60 Vbeta and 13 Jbeta primers. The table came from immunoSEQ multiplex PCR; TCRdb's copy has only in-frame clones and leaves some out. The sample includes under 200,000 clones, around 80% of them seen just once. The data derive from a study of cytomegalovirus exposure and HLA in healthy donors. The receptor comes from a man aged 40-55 years in good health and CMV-seronegative. Specimen: PBMCs.

The chain's CDR3 is CASSKGTGGGYGYTF. CDR3 coding DNA: TGCGCCAGCAGCAAAGGGACAGGGGGTGGCTATGGCTACACCTTC. The chain combines TRBV5-1 with TRBJ1-2; 11 bases map to TRBD1. V gave up 4 bases and J gave up 4 bases; unmatched junction bases: 6. CDR1 is SGHRS and CDR2 is YFSETQ in the germline V gene. The CDR3 totals 15 residues.